This record covers a single T cell receptor beta chain. Its antigen is currently unknown. The sample belongs to a study of response to subunit inactivated influenza vaccine. TCRdb processed the RT-PCR reads anew with MiXCR; each CDR3 protein has one entry. Here the sample spans more than 700,000 distinct CDR3 sequences, 20% to 25% being singletons. Germline V gene sequence: CDR1 DFQATT, CDR2 SNEGSKA (reference sequence). The CDR3 length is 16 residues. The V gene end was trimmed by 2 bases and the J gene end by 1 base; junction bases not matched to a gene: 8. Findings and limits, study-wide: New T cells are recruited in small numbers by each seasonal influenza vaccination, according to the authors' suggestion.

This chain connects TRBV20-1 to TRBJ2-7, with 10 bases matching TRBD1. The source is a man aged 50 to 60 who received an inactivated influenza vaccine. The sample in question was PBMCs from blood, obtained 4 to 6 days after vaccination. The CDR3: CSARSTRGQGSYEQYF. The DNA of the CDR3 is TGCAGTGCTAGAAGCACGCGGGGACAGGGGTCCTACGAGCAGTACTTC.